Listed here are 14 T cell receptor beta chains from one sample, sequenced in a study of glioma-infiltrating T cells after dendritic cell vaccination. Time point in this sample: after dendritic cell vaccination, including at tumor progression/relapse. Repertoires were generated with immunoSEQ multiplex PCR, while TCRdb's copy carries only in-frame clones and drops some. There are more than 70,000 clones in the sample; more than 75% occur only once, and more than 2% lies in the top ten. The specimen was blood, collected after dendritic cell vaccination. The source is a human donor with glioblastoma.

CDR3 bases: TGTGCCAGCAGTCAACAGGGCTACGAGCAGTACTTC. As protein: CASSQQGYEQYF. The chain recombines TRBV7-2 with TRBJ2-7; tentative D call: TRBD1 (6 bases). CDR3 length: 12 amino acids. The germline CDR1 and CDR2 sequences are SGHTA and FQGNSA. V lost 6 bases and J 3 bases, leaving 9 bases between the germline ends. Using reference TRBV7-2 and TRBJ2-7 for the parts outside the CDR3, the full variable domain is GAGVSQSPSNKVTEKGKDVELRCDPISGHTALYWYRQSLGQGLEFLIYFQGNSAPDKSGLPSDRFSAERTGGSVSTLTIQRTQQEDSAVYLCASSQQGYEQYFGPGTRLTVT.

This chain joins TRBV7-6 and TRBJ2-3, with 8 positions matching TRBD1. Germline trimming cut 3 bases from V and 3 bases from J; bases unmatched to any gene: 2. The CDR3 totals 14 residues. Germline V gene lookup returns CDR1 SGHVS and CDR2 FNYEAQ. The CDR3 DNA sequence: TGTGCCAGCAGCTTCGGACAGGGAACAGATACGCAGTATTTT. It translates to CASSFGQGTDTQYF.

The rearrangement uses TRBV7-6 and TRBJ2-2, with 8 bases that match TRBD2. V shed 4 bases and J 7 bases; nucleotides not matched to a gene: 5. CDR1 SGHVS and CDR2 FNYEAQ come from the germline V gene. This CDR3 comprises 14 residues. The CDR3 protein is CASSSGLESGELFF. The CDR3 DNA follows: TGTGCCAGCAGCTCGGGACTAGAGAGCGGGGAGCTGTTTTTT. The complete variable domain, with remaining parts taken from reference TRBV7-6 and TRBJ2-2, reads GAGVSQSPRYKVTKRGQDVALRCDPISGHVSLYWYRQALGQGPEFLTYFNYEAQQDKSGLPNDRFSAERPEGSISTLTIQRTEQRDSAMYRCASSSGLESGELFFGEGSRLTVL.

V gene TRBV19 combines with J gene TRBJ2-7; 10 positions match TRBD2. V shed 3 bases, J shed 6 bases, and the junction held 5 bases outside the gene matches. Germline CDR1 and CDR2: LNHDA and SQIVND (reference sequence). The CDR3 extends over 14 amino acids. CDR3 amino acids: CASSIPSGGFEQYF. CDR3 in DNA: TGTGCCAGTAGTATTCCTAGCGGGGGTTTCGAGCAGTACTTC. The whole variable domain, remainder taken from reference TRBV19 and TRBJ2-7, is DGGITQSPKYLFRKEGQNVTLSCEQNLNHDAMYWYRQDPGQGLRLIYYSQIVNDFQKGDIAEGYSVSREKKESFPLTVTSAQKNPTAFYLCASSIPSGGFEQYFGPGTRLTVT.

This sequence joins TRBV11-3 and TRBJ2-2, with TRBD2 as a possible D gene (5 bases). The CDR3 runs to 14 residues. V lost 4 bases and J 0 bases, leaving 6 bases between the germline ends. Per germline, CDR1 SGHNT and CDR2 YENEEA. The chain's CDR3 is CASSWTANTGELFF. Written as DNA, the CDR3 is TGTGCCAGCAGCTGGACTGCGAACACCGGGGAGCTGTTTTTT. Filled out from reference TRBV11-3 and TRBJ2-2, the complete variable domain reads EAGVVQSPRYKIIEKKQPVAFWCNPISGHNTLYWYLQNLGQGPELLIRYENEEAVDDSQLPKDRFSAERLKGVDSTLKIQPAELGDSAVYLCASSWTANTGELFFGEGSRLTVL.

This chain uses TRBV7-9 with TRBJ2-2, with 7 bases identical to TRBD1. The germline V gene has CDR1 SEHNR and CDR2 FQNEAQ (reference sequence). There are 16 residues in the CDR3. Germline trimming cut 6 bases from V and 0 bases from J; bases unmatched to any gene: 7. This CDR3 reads CASRPRQGANTGELFF. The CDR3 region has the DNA TGTGCCAGCAGACCACGACAGGGCGCGAACACCGGGGAGCTGTTTTTT.

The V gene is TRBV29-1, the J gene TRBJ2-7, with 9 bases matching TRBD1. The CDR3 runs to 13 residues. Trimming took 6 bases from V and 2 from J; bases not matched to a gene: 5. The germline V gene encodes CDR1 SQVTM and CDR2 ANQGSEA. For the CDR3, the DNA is TGCAGCGTGTGGGACAGGGAGCCCTACGAGCAGTACTTC. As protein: CSVWDREPYEQYF.

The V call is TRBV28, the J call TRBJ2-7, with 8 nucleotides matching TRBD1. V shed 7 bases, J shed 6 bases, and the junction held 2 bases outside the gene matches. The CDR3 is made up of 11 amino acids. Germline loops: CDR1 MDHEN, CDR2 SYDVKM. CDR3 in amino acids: CASTDRAEQYF. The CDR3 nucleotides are TGTGCCAGCACGGACAGGGCCGAGCAGTACTTC.

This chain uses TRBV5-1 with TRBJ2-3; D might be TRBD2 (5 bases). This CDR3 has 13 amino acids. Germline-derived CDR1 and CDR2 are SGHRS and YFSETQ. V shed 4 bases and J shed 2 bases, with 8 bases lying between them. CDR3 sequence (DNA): TGCGCCAGCAGCCGCCGGGACACAGATACGCAGTATTTT. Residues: CASSRRDTDTQYF. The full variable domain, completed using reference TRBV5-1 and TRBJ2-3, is KAGVTQTPRYLIKTRGQQVTLSCSPISGHRSVSWYQQTPGQGLQFLFEYFSETQRNKGNFPGRFSGRQFSNSRSEMNVSTLELGDSALYLCASSRRDTDTQYFGPGTRLTVL.

The CDR3 protein is CASSLRALAGGVGANVLTF. The DNA for the CDR3 is TGTGCCAGCAGCTTAAGGGCACTAGCGGGAGGTGTGGGGGCCAACGTCCTGACTTTC. The J gene is TRBJ2-6, the V gene TRBV7-3; TRBD2 matches at 12 bases. Germline V gene lookup returns CDR1 SGHTA and CDR2 FQGTGA. CDR3 length equals 19 residues. The junction had 8 bases not matched to a gene; V was cut back by 1 base and J by 4 bases.

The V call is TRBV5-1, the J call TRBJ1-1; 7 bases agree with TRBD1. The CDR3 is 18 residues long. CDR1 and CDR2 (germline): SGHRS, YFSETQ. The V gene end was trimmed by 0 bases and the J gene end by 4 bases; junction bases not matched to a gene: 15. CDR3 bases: TGCGCCAGCAGCTTGGCCATAGGGGGCGTCTCCGTCGGCACTGAAGCTTTCTTT. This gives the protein CASSLAIGGVSVGTEAFF.

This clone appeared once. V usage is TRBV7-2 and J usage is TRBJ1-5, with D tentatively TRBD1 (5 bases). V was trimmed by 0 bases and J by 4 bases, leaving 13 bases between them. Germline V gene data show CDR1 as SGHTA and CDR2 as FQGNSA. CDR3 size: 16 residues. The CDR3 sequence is CASSLARTMGNQPQHF. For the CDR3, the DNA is TGTGCCAGCAGCTTAGCCAGGACAATGGGGAATCAGCCCCAGCATTTT.

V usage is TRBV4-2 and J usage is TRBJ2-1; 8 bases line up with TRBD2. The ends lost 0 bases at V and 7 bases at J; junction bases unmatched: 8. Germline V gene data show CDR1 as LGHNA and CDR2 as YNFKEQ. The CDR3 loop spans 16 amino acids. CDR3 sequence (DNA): TGTGCCAGCAGCCAAGATAGGTCGGGGGGGCTGAATGAGCAGTTCTTC. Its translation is CASSQDRSGGLNEQFF.

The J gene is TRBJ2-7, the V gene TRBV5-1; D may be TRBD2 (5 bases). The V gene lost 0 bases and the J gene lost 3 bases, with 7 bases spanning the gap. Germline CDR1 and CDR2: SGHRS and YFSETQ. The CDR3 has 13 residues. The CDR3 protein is CASSLARGYEQYF. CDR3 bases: TGCGCCAGCAGCTTGGCCCGGGGCTACGAGCAGTACTTC.